The next 16 T cell receptor beta chains were all read from a single sample in a study of blood T cell repertoires in COVID-19. Sequencing used immunoSEQ multiplex PCR; TCRdb keeps in-frame clones, though not all of them. The data show approximately 160,000 clones, around 88% seen once. The sequencing sample was made of PBMCs or T cells enriched from blood (not recorded which). The receptor set was obtained from a woman aged 45-65 years in a cohort exposed to, infected with or recovered from COVID-19 (not recorded which).

As concerns this clone: This CDR3 fails to terminate in the conserved phenylalanine or tryptophan, so it likely reflects a read error. The rearrangement links TRBV10-3 to TRBJ2-7, with a possible D match to TRBD1 (7 bases). Trimming took 3 bases from V and 7 from J, leaving 19 bases between them. This CDR3 is built from 15 residues. CDR1 is ENHRY and CDR2 is SYGVKD in the germline V gene. The CDR3 sequence: CAISDAQGGTREQYL. Written as DNA, the CDR3 is TGTGCCATCAGTGATGCCCAGGGGGGAACTAGGGAGCAGTACCTC.

The gene calls are TRBV20-1 and TRBJ2-5, with D uncertain. V lost 4 bases, J lost 5 bases, and 5 bases lay in between. Germline assignment: CDR1 DFQATT and CDR2 SNEGSKA (reference sequence). CDR3 length equals 10 residues. CDR3 coding DNA: TGCAGTGCTACTCGGGAGACCCAGTACTTC. Protein: CSATRETQYF.

With respect to this clone: The same CDR3 also results from other DNA sequences found in this sample. The V call is TRBV7-2, the J call TRBJ2-3; TRBD2 agrees at 8 bases. Germline V CDR1 and CDR2: SGHTA, FQGNSA. The CDR3 extends over 15 amino acids. V gave up 1 base and J gave up 3 bases; unmatched junction bases: 3. CDR3: CASSLDRGGTDTQYF. The DNA for the CDR3 is TGTGCCAGCAGCTTAGACCGGGGGGGAACAGATACGCAGTATTTT. Full variable domain (remainder filled in from reference TRBV7-2 and TRBJ2-3): GAGVSQSPSNKVTEKGKDVELRCDPISGHTALYWYRQSLGQGLEFLIYFQGNSAPDKSGLPSDRFSAERTGGSVSTLTIQRTQQEDSAVYLCASSLDRGGTDTQYFGPGTRLTVL.

The chain recombines TRBV28 with TRBJ1-5, with D perhaps matching TRBD1 (6 bases). Germline loops: CDR1 MDHEN, CDR2 SYDVKM. The CDR3 is 15 residues long. V was trimmed by 4 bases and J by 1 base, leaving 11 bases between them. The CDR3 region is CASSSYQGSNQPQHF. Here the CDR3 DNA reads TGTGCCAGCAGTTCATACCAGGGGAGCAATCAGCCCCAGCATTTT.

The chain is built from TRBV5-1 and TRBJ1-2; maybe TRBD1 (5 bases). V gave up 0 bases and J gave up 5 bases, with 17 bases separating them. CDR1 and CDR2 from the germline V gene are SGHRS and YFSETQ. This CDR3 region has 16 residues. The CDR3 sequence is CASSLVFDSQTYGYTF. CDR3 sequence (DNA): TGCGCCAGCAGCTTGGTATTCGACAGCCAGACTTATGGCTACACCTTC.

This rearrangement joins TRBV5-1 to TRBJ2-1; D call uncertain. The V end lost 7 bases, the J end lost 0 bases, and 11 bases lay between the germline ends. The CDR3 totals 14 residues. Germline-derived CDR1 and CDR2 are SGHRS and YFSETQ. This CDR3 reads CASGASSSYNEQFF. The CDR3 bases are TGCGCCAGCGGTGCGTCTAGCTCCTACAATGAGCAGTTCTTC.

This chain links TRBV5-1 with TRBJ1-2; 8 nucleotides line up with TRBD1. Trimming at V came to 3 bases and at J to 7 bases, leaving 11 bases not matched to a gene. CDR1 and CDR2 (germline): SGHRS, YFSETQ. CDR3 length equals 15 residues. The CDR3 DNA reads as TGCGCCAGCAGCTACGGTGGACAGGGTACTTTTGGCTACACCTTC. It encodes CASSYGGQGTFGYTF.

The chain uses TRBV29-1 and TRBJ2-7, with D possibly being TRBD2 (6 bases). The germline gives CDR1 SQVTM, CDR2 ANQGSEA. V lost 6 bases to trimming and J lost 6 bases, with 21 bases between them. The CDR3 is 14 residues long. The CDR3 DNA sequence: TGCAGCGTAGAGATCGGGACTGTCAATCCCGAGCAGTACTTC. This sequence encodes CSVEIGTVNPEQYF.

The J gene is TRBJ1-6, the V gene TRBV28; D perhaps matches TRBD1 (6 bases). CDR1 and CDR2 (germline): MDHEN, SYDVKM. The CDR3 runs 16 residues. V lost 7 bases and J lost 5, with 18 bases in between. The CDR3 DNA sequence: TGTGCCAGCACCTTACCCCCGGGACACCATAATTCACCCCTCCACTTT. Amino acids: CASTLPPGHHNSPLHF.

The chain links TRBV14 to TRBJ1-1, with D unclear. V shed 3 bases and J shed 5 bases, with 13 bases lying between them. Germline CDR1 reads SGHDN; CDR2 reads FVKESK. The CDR3 extends over 14 amino acids. The CDR3 here is CASSQQSGRTEAFF. The CDR3 nucleotides are TGTGCCAGCAGCCAGCAATCGGGTAGGACTGAAGCTTTCTTT. The variable domain in full, completed from reference TRBV14 and TRBJ1-1, reads EAGVTQFPSHSVIEKGQTVTLRCDPISGHDNLYWYRRVMGKEIKFLLHFVKESKQDESGMPNNRFLAERTGGTYSTLKVQPAELEDSGVYFCASSQQSGRTEAFFGQGTRLTVV.

The rearrangement joins TRBV7-2 to TRBJ1-1; D is possibly TRBD1 (5 bases). The CDR3 sequence is 14 residues long. V was clipped by 2 bases and J by 4 bases, with 11 bases between them. Germline V gives CDR1 SGHTA, CDR2 FQGNSA. CDR3 coding DNA: TGTGCCAGCAGCTTAACAGGCCCCGGCACTGAAGCTTTCTTT. Protein sequence: CASSLTGPGTEAFF.

The CDR3 region is CASSDTSGTGPGEQYF. In DNA, the CDR3 is TGTGCCAGCAGTGACACCTCCGGGACAGGGCCCGGCGAGCAGTACTTC. V and J are TRBV6-1 and TRBJ2-7; TRBD1 matches at 9 bases. Germline CDR1 MNHNS, CDR2 SASEGT. Trimming removed 3 bases from V and 6 bases from J; junction bases left unmatched: 12. This CDR3 region has 16 residues.

In nucleotides, the CDR3 is TGTGCCAGTAGTTTCGGGACAGGGGAGAACACTGAAGCTTTCTTT. Its translation: CASSFGTGENTEAFF. The chain combines TRBV19 with TRBJ1-1; the match to TRBD1 covers 10 bases. This CDR3 has 15 amino acids. CDR1 and CDR2 from the germline V gene are LNHDA and SQIVND (reference sequence). With V trimmed by 5 bases and J by 1 base, 4 bases remained unmatched.

This clone appeared a few times. This chain connects TRBV2 to TRBJ1-3; TRBD1 agrees at 9 bases. J lost 3 bases, V lost 8 bases, and 5 bases had no gene match. CDR1 is SNHLY and CDR2 is FYNNEI in the germline V gene. The CDR3 has 14 residues. The CDR3, as DNA: TGTGCCAGCCATCTGACAGGGGGTGGAAACACCATATATTTT. This codes for CASHLTGGGNTIYF.

This chain links TRBV10-2 with TRBJ1-5; a possible D gene is TRBD1 (6 bases). CDR3 length: 16 residues. CDR1 and CDR2 from the germline V gene are WSHSY and SAAADI. V gave up 0 bases and J gave up 0 bases, with 9 bases separating them. The CDR3 protein is CASSESRGYSNQPQHF. In DNA, the CDR3 is TGCGCCAGCAGTGAGTCGAGGGGGTATAGCAATCAGCCCCAGCATTTT.

This clone was seen just once. Here the CDR3 DNA reads TGTGCCAGCAGCCCTCAAGTTGGGACTAGCGGGAGCAATGAGCAGTTCTTC. Its protein is CASSPQVGTSGSNEQFF. V gene TRBV3-1 (or the pseudogene TRBV3-2) combines with J gene TRBJ2-1; 14 bases match TRBD2. The J segment lost 6 bases and the V segment lost 4 bases, leaving 8 bases of the junction unmatched. This CDR3 is 17 amino acids long. Per the germline V gene, CDR1 is LGHDT and CDR2 is YNNKEL (reference sequence).